This T cell receptor beta chain appears in the sequencing data of a study of blood T cell repertoires in COVID-19. Looking at the study overall: Sources were T cells, B-cell-depleted T cells, or PBMCs; the material itself was cDNA or gDNA.

The CDR3 consists of 16 residues. Trimming took 4 bases from V and 1 from J; bases not matched to a gene: 9. Germline assignment: CDR1 MNHNS and CDR2 SASEGT. Per the authors' pipeline: Reference gene primer amplification in the assay estimated nucleated cell counts. The data were produced by immunoSEQ multiplex PCR, yet TCRdb's version contains in-frame clones alone and is incomplete. That table is the source of V, J and clone size, and D and trimming were worked out from the DNA. The sample consists of fewer than 80,000 clones, around nine tenths of them appearing once. This TCR was recovered from a man aged 65 to 79 with acute or convalescent COVID-19. Sequencing was done on a sample of peripheral blood. V gene TRBV6-1 combines with J gene TRBJ2-5; TRBD2 aligns across 7 bases. The CDR3 here is CASSVSLPSGQETQYF. The CDR3 coding sequence is TGTGCCAGCAGTGTTTCTCTCCCTAGCGGCCAAGAGACCCAGTACTTC.